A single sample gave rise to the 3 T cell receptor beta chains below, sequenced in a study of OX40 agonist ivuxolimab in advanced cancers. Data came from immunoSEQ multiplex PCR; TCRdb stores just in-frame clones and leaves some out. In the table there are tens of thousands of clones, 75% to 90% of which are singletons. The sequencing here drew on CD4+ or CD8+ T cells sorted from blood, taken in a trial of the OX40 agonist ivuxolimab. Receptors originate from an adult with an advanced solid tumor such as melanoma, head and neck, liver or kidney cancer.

The CDR3 DNA reads as TGTGCCAGTAGTAAGGACAGGGCCCAATCCTTAAGCAATCAGCCCCAGCATTTT. Protein: CASSKDRAQSLSNQPQHF. The rearrangement links TRBV19 to TRBJ1-5; 8 nucleotides line up with TRBD1. The CDR3 loop spans 18 amino acids. Germline CDR1 reads LNHDA; CDR2 reads SQIVND (reference sequence). Losses at the gene ends were 4 bases for V and 1 base for J; bases not matched to a gene: 12.

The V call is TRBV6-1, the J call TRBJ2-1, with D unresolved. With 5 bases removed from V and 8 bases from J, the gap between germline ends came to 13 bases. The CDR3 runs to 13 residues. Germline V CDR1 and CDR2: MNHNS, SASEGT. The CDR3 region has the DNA TGTGCCAGCAGTCCCAACATATGGGATGAGCAGTTCTTC. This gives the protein CASSPNIWDEQFF.

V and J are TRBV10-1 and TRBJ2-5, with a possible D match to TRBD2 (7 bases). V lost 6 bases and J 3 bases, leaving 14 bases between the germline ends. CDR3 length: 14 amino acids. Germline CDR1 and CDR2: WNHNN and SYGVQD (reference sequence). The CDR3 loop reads CASSPGGAEETQYF. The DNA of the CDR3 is TGCGCCAGCAGCCCTGGGGGGGCGGAAGAGACCCAGTACTTC.